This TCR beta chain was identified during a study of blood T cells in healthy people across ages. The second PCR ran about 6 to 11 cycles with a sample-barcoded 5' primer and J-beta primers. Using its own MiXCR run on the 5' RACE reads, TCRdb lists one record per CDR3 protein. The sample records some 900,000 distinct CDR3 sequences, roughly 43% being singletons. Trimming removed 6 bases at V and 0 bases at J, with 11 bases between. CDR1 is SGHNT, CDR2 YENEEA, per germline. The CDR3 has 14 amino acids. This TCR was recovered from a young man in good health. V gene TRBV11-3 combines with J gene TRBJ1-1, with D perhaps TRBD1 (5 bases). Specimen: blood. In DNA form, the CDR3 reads TGTGCCAGCAGTCGGGGCCGATTGAACACTGAAGCTTTCTTT. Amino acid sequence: CASSRGRLNTEAFF.